Given below is one T cell receptor beta chain in context. The data originate from a study of blood T cell repertoires in COVID-19. TCRdb's copy holds only in-frame clones and misses some; the assay was immunoSEQ multiplex PCR. The sample yields approximately 150,000 clones, around 84% seen once. This CDR3 region has 12 residues. Germline V gene data show CDR1 as KGHDR and CDR2 as SFDVKD. The V and J ends lost 3 bases and 8 bases respectively, with 9 bases between them. This TCR came from a man aged 45-60 years who had recovered from COVID-19. Sequences were obtained from PBMCs or T cells enriched from blood (not recorded which). V gene TRBV24-1 combines with J gene TRBJ1-2, with D possibly matching TRBD1 (6 bases). CDR3 sequence: CATSDSGGGYTF. In DNA form, the CDR3 reads TGTGCCACCAGTGATAGTGGGGGCGGCTACACCTTC.